The clone carrying this TCR beta chain has a handful of counts. Its specificity is not known. This entry is derived from a study of T cells after yellow fever vaccination. One entry per CDR3 protein, called by TCRdb with MiXCR from the 5' RACE reads. Here the sample spans about 220,000 distinct CDR3 sequences, roughly 6.3% being singletons. CDR1 and CDR2 from the germline V gene are SGHTA and FQGNSA. V lost 3 bases to trimming and J lost 4 bases; unmatched junction nucleotides: 5. The CDR3 contains 16 residues. Whole-study findings and limits: Only a small proportion of the clonotypes turned up in both the CD4 and the CD8 compartments, likely arising from convergent recombination. Most primary-vaccination clones recurred post-booster (more than 95% CD4, around 86% CD8).

This chain uses TRBV7-2 with TRBJ2-1; 11 bases align to TRBD2. Sequences were derived from CD4+ T cells sorted from PBMCs, sampled on the day of the yellow fever booster vaccination. The sequence came from a young man who received the YFV17D yellow fever vaccine. This CDR3 reads CASSLEGLAVYNEQFF. The CDR3 nucleotides are TGTGCCAGCAGCTTGGAGGGACTAGCGGTTTACAATGAGCAGTTCTTC.